A selection of T cell receptor beta chains follows, all from one sample in a study of T cells in localized non-small cell lung cancer. Here immunoSEQ multiplex PCR was the method, and the copy in TCRdb shows in-frame clones only, minus some. The repertoire includes around 90,000 clones, around 82% of them detected once, and 15% to 20% sits in the top ten. This material consisted of PBMCs, taken before any cancer treatment. These receptors were taken from a man between 40 and 69 years old with stage II squamous cell lung carcinoma. Both conserved end residues are part of each CDR3. D genes are given only for firm matches. Some rows have no size entry. The others give once, few or many, or a class for an expanded clone.

DNA,CDR3,V,D,size,J
TGTGCCAGCAGCTTAGTGGCGTCGGCAGGATATTACGAGCAGTACTTC,CASSLVASAGYYEQYF,TRBV7-2,-,-,TRBJ2-7
TGTGCCAGCGGGAGGGGCCCTCAAAACATTCAGTACTTC,CASGRGPQNIQYF,TRBV6-5,TRBD2,-,TRBJ2-4
TGTGCCTGGAGCACGGGAAACACCATATATTTT,CAWSTGNTIYF,TRBV30,-,-,TRBJ1-3
TGCGCCAGCAGCTTGGCCTTCGGGGGCGCGGAGACCCAGTACTTC,CASSLAFGGAETQYF,TRBV5-1,-,few,TRBJ2-5
TGTGCCAGCAGCCAGGGACTACAAGAGACCCAGTACTTC,CASSQGLQETQYF,TRBV6-6,TRBD2,-,TRBJ2-5
TGTGCCAGCAAGGTTGGGCGGTCAGATACGCAGTATTTT,CASKVGRSDTQYF,TRBV6-5,-,-,TRBJ2-3
TGTGCCAGCAGGCGATCGGGACAGTCTAATGAAAAACTGTTTTTT,CASRRSGQSNEKLFF,TRBV6-5,TRBD1,-,TRBJ1-4
TGTGCCAGCAGCTCTTACGGGTCCCTAGGCAGTGGGGCCAACGTCCTGACTTTC,CASSSYGSLGSGANVLTF,TRBV7-9,-,once,TRBJ2-6
TGTGCCAGCAGTTTATTGACTAGCGGGAGCTACAATGAGCAGTTCTTC,CASSLLTSGSYNEQFF,TRBV27,TRBD2,-,TRBJ2-1
TGTGCCAGCAGCTCAACAGGGATTAATTCACCCCTCCACTTT,CASSSTGINSPLHF,TRBV11-2,-,-,TRBJ1-6
TGTGCCAGCAGCTCAGACAGGGCGTCTGAGACCCAGTACTTC,CASSSDRASETQYF,TRBV2,TRBD1,-,TRBJ2-5
TGTGCCAGCAGCCTGGGCCCTTCAACCGCCTACGAGCAGTACTTC,CASSLGPSTAYEQYF,TRBV6-6,-,-,TRBJ2-7
TGCGCCAGCAGCCAAGATAGGCTCTCCGGGGAGCTGTTTTTT,CASSQDRLSGELFF,TRBV4-1,-,-,TRBJ2-2
TGCAGCGTTGAAGACGACAGGTCTAGTTTAATCGATGAGCAGTTCTTC,CSVEDDRSSLIDEQFF,TRBV29-1,-,-,TRBJ2-1
TGTGCTAGTGGAATAGACAGGGCTGGGTCCTACGAGCAGTACTTC,CASGIDRAGSYEQYF,TRBV12-5,TRBD1,once,TRBJ2-7
TGTGCCACGTCCCGGGACACCGCAGTGGATGCGCAGTATTTT,CATSRDTAVDAQYF,TRBV15,-,-,TRBJ2-3
TGTGCCAGCAGCCTATTAGGCGGGGAGCTGTTTTTT,CASSLLGGELFF,TRBV13,-,-,TRBJ2-2
TGCGCCAGCAGCCAACCTCGAAGCGGGGGGGACAATGAGCAGTTCTTC,CASSQPRSGGDNEQFF,TRBV4-1,TRBD2,-,TRBJ2-1
TGTGCCAGCAGCTTGCCGGGACAGACAGCTAACTATGGCTACACCTTC,CASSLPGQTANYGYTF,TRBV5-4,TRBD1,-,TRBJ1-2
TGTGCTAGTGGCTCGGACATCCCTAACACCGGGGAGCTGTTTTTT,CASGSDIPNTGELFF,TRBV12-5,-,few,TRBJ2-2
TGTGCCAGCAGTCCCGGGGGGGACTTCACGGAGACCCAGTACTTC,CASSPGGDFTETQYF,TRBV6-5,TRBD2,-,TRBJ2-5
TGTGCCACTCTAGAGCTAGTCGGGGGCTACACCTTC,CATLELVGGYTF,TRBV6-1,-,many,TRBJ1-2
TGTGCCAGCAGTGAGGGGAACGGGTACACTGAAGCTTTCTTT,CASSEGNGYTEAFF,TRBV25-1,-,-,TRBJ1-1
TGTGCCTGGGGGGCGGGGGCCAACGTCCTGACTTTC,CAWGAGANVLTF,TRBV30,-,-,TRBJ2-6
TGTGCCAGCAGCGTCCGGGACAGGGAAGAGACCCAGTACTTC,CASSVRDREETQYF,TRBV5-4,TRBD1,-,TRBJ2-5
TGTGCCAGCAGCGTAGCCCGGACAGGGAGAACCGGGGAGCTGTTTTTT,CASSVARTGRTGELFF,TRBV7-9,TRBD1,-,TRBJ2-2
TGTGCCAGCAGCCGAGAAGGGGGGGGCACTGAAGCTTTCTTT,CASSREGGGTEAFF,TRBV4-2,-,-,TRBJ1-1
TGTGCCAGCAGCCCCACGACAGCAGGGATCACTGAAGCTTTCTTT,CASSPTTAGITEAFF,TRBV7-9,-,few,TRBJ1-1
TGTGCCAGTAGTATAGTGTTCGACAGGGAAGTTGGAAACTATGGCTACACCTTC,CASSIVFDREVGNYGYTF,TRBV19,TRBD1,once,TRBJ1-2
TGTGCCAGCAGCTCCCGGGACAGCGCTAACTATGGCTACACCTTC,CASSSRDSANYGYTF,TRBV7-9,TRBD1,-,TRBJ1-2